This T cell receptor (beta chain) came from a study of metastatic and nonmetastatic thyroid tumors. Whole-study context: Repertoire comparisons spanned blood and tumor or nodule tissue from malignant and benign thyroid patients.

The sample holds a few counts of this clone. V lost 7 bases, J lost 1 base, and 11 bases lay in between. Germline CDR1 and CDR2: MNHNS and SASEGT. The CDR3 length is 15 residues. There were no patients who had received any treatment before thyroid surgery. Per the original data handling: Across clinicopathological groups, CDR3 differences served as the basis for building a distant-metastasis classifier for papillary thyroid cancer. TCRdb reprocessed the PCR reads via MiXCR. The V and J calls follow TCRdb's processing rather than the paper's. The sample comprises some 20,000 clones, around a fifth of which are singletons, and around an eighth rests with the top ten.

The clonotype originates from a female donor with papillary thyroid cancer or a benign thyroid nodule (not recorded which). Some clones in this sample may be carry-over from other donors' samples. Sequencing input: tumor tissue. V and J are TRBV6-1 and TRBJ2-6; no clear D gene. DNA for the CDR3: TGTGCCAGCATCGGAGCCCGATCTGGGGCCAACGTCCTGACTTTC. Amino acids: CASIGARSGANVLTF.